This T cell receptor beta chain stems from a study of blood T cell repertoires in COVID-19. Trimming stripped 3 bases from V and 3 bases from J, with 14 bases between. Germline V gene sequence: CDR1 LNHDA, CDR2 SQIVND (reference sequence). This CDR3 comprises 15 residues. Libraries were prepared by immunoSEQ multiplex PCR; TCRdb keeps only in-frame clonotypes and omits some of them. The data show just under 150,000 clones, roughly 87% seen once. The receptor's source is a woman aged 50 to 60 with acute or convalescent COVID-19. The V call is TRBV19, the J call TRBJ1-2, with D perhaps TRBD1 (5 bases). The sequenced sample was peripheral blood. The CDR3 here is CASSIPQGIDYGYTF. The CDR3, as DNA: TGTGCCAGTAGTATTCCCCAGGGAATTGACTATGGCTACACCTTC.